The 23 T cell receptor beta chains reported below all come from one sample, sequenced in a study of T-cell reconstitution after alpha-beta-depleted transplantation in children. TCRbeta library construction was performed incorporating unique molecular identifiers. One entry per CDR3 protein, called by TCRdb with MiXCR from the PCR reads. This table has a few hundred thousand distinct CDR3 sequences, 7.5% to 10% appearing once. This specimen was PBMCs from the stem cell graft donor, taken from the stem cell graft. The source is a human donor who donated a stem cell graft to a child with SCID.

This clonotype has ten or more counts. V usage is TRBV5-1 and J usage is TRBJ2-5; D is possibly TRBD1 (5 bases). Germline values: CDR1 SGHRS, CDR2 YFSETQ. With 4 bases removed from V and 1 base from J, the gap between germline ends came to 14 bases. This CDR3 comprises 15 residues. Here the CDR3 reads CASSPRRRGQETQYF. The DNA of the CDR3 is TGCGCCAGCAGCCCCCGTCGAAGGGGCCAAGAGACCCAGTACTTC.

Many counts were recorded for this clonotype. This chain links TRBV5-1 with TRBJ1-2; maybe TRBD1 (6 bases). Deletions cut 0 bases from V and 8 bases from J, with 11 bases between. The CDR3 is 13 residues long. Germline V gene lookup returns CDR1 SGHRS and CDR2 YFSETQ. As DNA, the CDR3 is TGCGCCAGCAGCTTGGACGGGGGCGCGGGCTACACCTTC. The encoded protein is CASSLDGGAGYTF.

Points on this clonotype: A junction end diverges from the germline sequence, so it may reflect a read error. The chain uses TRBV28 and TRBJ2-7, with D unresolved. Germline V gene lookup returns CDR1 MDHEN and CDR2 SYDVKM. The CDR3 has 15 amino acids. CDR3 bases: TGTGCCAGCAGTCTCTACGACCGTTCCTCGTACGAGCAGAACTTC. This sequence encodes CASSLYDRSSYEQNF.

This clonotype was counted many times. This chain joins TRBV7-2 and TRBJ2-7; no definite D call. With 1 base removed from V and 2 bases from J, the gap between germline ends came to 9 bases. The germline V gene encodes CDR1 SGHTA and CDR2 FQGNSA. The CDR3 covers 14 residues. The CDR3 loop is CASSLDGKTYEQYF. In DNA, the CDR3 is TGTGCCAGCAGCTTAGATGGCAAAACCTACGAGCAGTACTTC.

This clonotype was seen at least ten times. The J gene is TRBJ1-2, the V gene TRBV6-5; 12 bases agree with TRBD1. V gave up 4 bases and J gave up 8 bases; unmatched junction bases: 8. CDR1 and CDR2 from the germline V gene are MNHEY and SVGAGI. This CDR3 region has 15 residues. The CDR3 loop reads CASSSPGQGAGGYTF. In nucleotides, the CDR3 is TGTGCCAGCAGTTCCCCGGGACAGGGGGCGGGGGGCTACACCTTC.

This clonotype was detected only a few times. The chain carries TRBV5-1 and TRBJ1-5; D not certain. This CDR3 spans 15 amino acids. CDR1 is SGHRS and CDR2 is YFSETQ in the germline V gene. Trimming shortened V by 0 bases and J by 10 bases, and 17 bases separated the two germline ends. CDR3 in amino acids: CASSLDAASSGPQHF. CDR3 DNA: TGCGCCAGCAGCTTGGATGCCGCCAGCTCCGGACCCCAGCATTTT.

This clonotype was observed many times. The rearrangement uses TRBV3-1 and TRBJ2-2, with D unclear. Germline V gene sequence: CDR1 LGHDT, CDR2 YNNKEL (reference sequence). CDR3 size: 15 residues. The V end lost 4 bases, the J end lost 1 base, and 10 bases lay between the germline ends. CDR3 region: CASSLPTLNTGELFF. The CDR3 DNA reads TGTGCCAGCAGCCTGCCTACCCTGAACACCGGGGAGCTGTTTTTT. The full variable domain, with the rest looked up from reference TRBV3-1 and TRBJ2-2, is DTAVSQTPKYLVTQMGNDKSIKCEQNLGHDTMYWYKQDSKKFLKIMFSYNNKELIINETVPNRFSPKSPDKAHLNLHINSLELGDSAVYFCASSLPTLNTGELFFGEGSRLTVL.

This clonotype was detected ten times or more. The chain combines TRBV7-2 with TRBJ2-3, with D tentatively TRBD1 (7 bases). The V end was cut by 3 bases, the J end by 5 bases, with 12 bases between. The CDR3 length is 14 residues. Germline CDR1 SGHTA, CDR2 FQGNSA. CDR3 residues: CASSLFQGGDTQYF. The CDR3 DNA reads TGTGCCAGCAGCTTGTTCCAGGGGGGAGATACGCAGTATTTT.

J is TRBJ2-3 and V is TRBV9; TRBD2 aligns across 9 bases. The germline CDR1 and CDR2 sequences are SGDLS and YYNGEE. The J segment lost 0 bases and the V segment lost 1 base, leaving 6 bases of the junction unmatched. CDR3 length equals 17 residues. CDR3 DNA: TGTGCCAGCAGCGTAATGTCTAGCGGGGTGAGCACAGATACGCAGTATTTT. It is translated as CASSVMSSGVSTDTQYF.

The table lists this clonotype with many counts. The chain recombines TRBV12-3 or TRBV12-4 with TRBJ1-1; 7 bases fit TRBD1. The V gene end was trimmed by 4 bases and the J gene end by 3 bases; junction bases not matched to a gene: 8. This CDR3 contains 15 residues. The CDR3 DNA sequence: TGTGCCAGCAGTTCCACCAGACAGGGTCACACTGAAGCTTTCTTT. Amino acids: CASSSTRQGHTEAFF.

This clonotype was counted many times. This chain joins TRBV7-2 and TRBJ2-1; 12 bases align to TRBD2. CDR3 length equals 15 residues. The ends lost 2 bases at V and 9 bases at J; junction bases unmatched: 5. Germline values: CDR1 SGHTA, CDR2 FQGNSA. The CDR3 DNA reads TGTGCCAGCAGCTTACTAGCGGGGGGGCGGTGTGAGCAGTTCTTC. Its translation is CASSLLAGGRCEQFF.

In this sample, this clonotype turned up many times. This rearrangement joins TRBV18 to TRBJ1-2; TRBD1 aligns across 8 bases. Trimming took 2 bases from V and 2 from J; bases not matched to a gene: 10. The CDR3 is made up of 17 amino acids. Germline V gene data show CDR1 as KGHSH and CDR2 as LQKENI. CDR3: CASSPGPQGASNYGYTF. CDR3 in DNA: TGTGCCAGCTCACCAGGGCCCCAGGGGGCATCGAACTATGGCTACACCTTC.

This clonotype was observed at least ten times. The chain combines TRBV7-9 with TRBJ2-2; D might be TRBD1 (6 bases). The CDR3 spans 12 residues. CDR1 and CDR2 (germline): SEHNR, FQNEAQ (reference sequence). V gave up 1 base and J gave up 14 bases, with 11 bases separating them. CDR3: CASSLDGTHLFF. As DNA, the CDR3 is TGTGCCAGCAGCTTAGATGGGACACATCTGTTTTTT. Together with reference TRBV7-9 and TRBJ2-2, the CDR3 gives the full variable domain: DTGVSQNPRHKITKRGQNVTFRCDPISEHNRLYWYRQTLGQGPEFLTYFQNEAQLEKSRLLSDRFSAERPKGSFSTLEIQRTEQGDSAMYLCASSLDGTHLFFGEGSRLTVL.

This clonotype was seen ten or more times. V gene TRBV5-1 combines with J gene TRBJ1-1; weak D call: TRBD1 (5 bases). The CDR3 sequence is 16 residues long. Germline lookup yields CDR1 SGHRS and CDR2 YFSETQ. Trimming cost V 3 bases and J 1 base, with 16 bases left between them. The CDR3, as DNA: TGCGCCAGCAGCTCTATGGGACGACCGTCGAACACTGAAGCTTTCTTT. The encoded protein is CASSSMGRPSNTEAFF.

This clonotype was seen repeatedly, ten times or more. The J gene is TRBJ1-4, the V gene TRBV27, with 7 bases that match TRBD1. This CDR3 spans 14 amino acids. CDR1 is MNHEY and CDR2 is SMNVEV in the germline V gene (reference sequence). V lost 3 bases and J lost 7; bases outside the gene matches: 5. The CDR3 bases are TGTGCCAGCAGTTTCACAGGGGAGGCTGAAAAACTGTTTTTT. Amino acid sequence: CASSFTGEAEKLFF.

This clonotype came up many times. The chain joins TRBV3-1 to TRBJ1-1, with a tentative D call TRBD1 (5 bases). The CDR3 is 17 amino acids. Trimming stripped 0 bases from V and 1 base from J, with 15 bases between. CDR1 and CDR2 from the germline V gene are LGHDT and YNNKEL (reference sequence). The CDR3 DNA sequence: TGTGCCAGCAGCCAAGATCAATCAGGGTCCGCGAACACTGAAGCTTTCTTT. This translates into CASSQDQSGSANTEAFF.

This clonotype was detected only once. A much larger clone is a single base away; this may be a read error. The CDR3 end shows no conserved phenylalanine or tryptophan, and so a read error is likely. The genes are TRBV14 and TRBJ2-1; the match to TRBD1 covers 8 bases. The J segment lost 9 bases and the V segment lost 1 base, leaving 5 bases of the junction unmatched. Germline CDR1 is SGHDN and CDR2 is FVKESK. The length of the CDR3 is 14 residues. DNA for the CDR3: TGTGCCAGCAGCCAAGCGCTCGGGACAGGTGAGCAGTTCATC. Encoded protein: CASSQALGTGEQFI.

The chain carries TRBV27 and TRBJ2-1; 9 bases agree with TRBD2. Germline V gene lookup returns CDR1 MNHEY and CDR2 SMNVEV (reference sequence). This CDR3 is built from 17 residues. V trimming: 4 bases; J trimming: 7 bases; junction bases outside the gene matches: 14. Here the CDR3 DNA reads TGTGCCAGCAGTTATGGGGTGGGGGCGGGGGGGCATAATGAGCAGTTCTTC. The encoded protein is CASSYGVGAGGHNEQFF.

This clonotype was seen many times. J is TRBJ2-7 and V is TRBV14; D is undetermined. The CDR3 is made up of 16 amino acids. From germline, CDR1 is SGHDN and CDR2 FVKESK. The germline V and J ends were trimmed by 5 bases and 2 bases, with 19 bases remaining between them. Here the CDR3 DNA reads TGTGCCAGCAGCTTAGCTCCGGTACACTTACCCTACGAGCAGTACTTC. It encodes CASSLAPVHLPYEQYF.

Ten or more counts support this clonotype. Here the CDR3 reads CASRPGSPQVNGYTF. CDR3 nucleotides: TGTGCCAGCAGACCAGGGTCTCCCCAAGTCAATGGCTACACCTTC. V is TRBV6-5 and J is TRBJ1-2, with D tentatively TRBD1 (5 bases). The length of the CDR3 is 15 residues. Trimming took 6 bases from V and 6 from J, leaving 20 bases between them. Germline CDR1 MNHEY, CDR2 SVGAGI.

This clonotype has a count of ten or more. The rearrangement links TRBV5-1 to TRBJ1-1, with a weak D call TRBD1 (6 bases). CDR1 and CDR2 (germline): SGHRS, YFSETQ. The CDR3 extends over 14 amino acids. V was shortened by 5 bases and J by 5 bases, with 16 bases between the two germline ends. CDR3 sequence (DNA): TGCGCCAGCAGTTCAGGGGTCCTGGGGACTGAAGCTTTCTTT. Its protein product is CASSSGVLGTEAFF.

This clonotype has just a few counts. This CDR3 fails to terminate in the conserved phenylalanine or tryptophan, so it likely reflects a read error. The DNA is left out, because the CDR3 cannot be placed on it with certainty; the CDR3 is given as TCRdb lists it. This chain uses TRBV7-8 with TRBJ2-1; the table gives TRBD1 as D, unverified against the DNA. The germline CDR1 and CDR2 sequences are SGHVS and FQNEAQ. Termini included, the CDR3 measures 13 amino acids. The CDR3 protein is CASSLDGDGVLVL.

At least ten counts were recorded for this clonotype. V usage is TRBV15 and J usage is TRBJ1-1, with 8 bases fitting TRBD1. V was pared by 2 bases and J by 9 bases, with 8 bases of the junction left unmatched. The CDR3 runs to 14 residues. Germline loops: CDR1 LNHNV, CDR2 YYDKDF (reference sequence). CDR3 protein: CATSRSKGQGKAFF. The DNA of the CDR3 is TGTGCCACCAGCAGATCGAAAGGACAGGGTAAAGCTTTCTTT.